In its sample, the clone carrying this T cell receptor beta chain was seen a few times. As yet, its antigen is unknown. The data stem from a study of T-cell reconstitution after alpha-beta-depleted transplantation in children. Study findings and constraints: Expanded graft clones numbering several hundred reportedly gave rise to alpha-beta T cells about two months after transplant. One year post-transplant, T-cell counts and diversity were largely derived from T cells produced anew. Diversity of TCRbeta at day 60 was high in some patients, arising from surviving recipient T cells and thymic progenitors.

Germline V lookup: CDR1 MGHRA, CDR2 YSYEKL. This CDR3 has 13 amino acids. Trimming cost V 1 base and J 6 bases, with 7 bases left between them. Molecular barcoding with unique molecular identifiers was used for the TCRbeta library. A single record per CDR3 protein comes from TCRdb applying MiXCR to the PCR reads. The sample holds 700,000 to 950,000 distinct CDR3 sequences, roughly 16% seen once. The source of this sequence is a male patient younger than 18 who had a stem cell transplant for acute lymphoblastic leukemia, so the T cells may come from the graft donor. V is TRBV4-1 and J is TRBJ2-1; unclear D gene. The sequenced sample was PBMCs, mostly from graft donor cells, obtained 360 days after TCRalphabeta/CD19-depleted stem cell transplant. The chain's CDR3 is CASSQVASNEQFF. The DNA for the CDR3 is TGCGCCAGCAGCCAAGTGGCCAGCAATGAGCAGTTCTTC.